The 30 T cell receptor beta chains in this list originate from one sample, sequenced in a study of blood T cells in healthy people across ages. Together with a sample-barcoded 5' primer, a J-beta primer mix was included in a second PCR lasting about 6 to 12 cycles. TCRdb redid the calling of the 5' RACE reads with MiXCR, one entry per CDR3 protein. This sample has about 670,000 distinct CDR3 sequences; 45% to 60% occur once, and the top ten carry roughly 12%. Sequencing input: blood. The source is a woman of 80 years or more in good health.

About this clonotype: This may be a read error, as it is one base from a much larger clone. J is TRBJ2-3 and V is TRBV5-1; D may be TRBD1 (6 bases). This CDR3 is built from 14 residues. Trimming stripped 7 bases from V and 2 bases from J, with 14 bases between. The germline V gene encodes CDR1 SGHRS and CDR2 YFSETQ. The CDR3 DNA is TGCGCCAGCGGAACTGGACAGAACACAGATACGCAGTATTTT. Translated: CASGTGQNTDTQYF.

The DNA for the CDR3 is TGTGCCAGCAGTCCCGACAGTTTCTCCTACGAGCAGTACTTC. It yields the protein CASSPDSFSYEQYF. The chain uses TRBV12-3 or TRBV12-4 and TRBJ2-7, with D possibly TRBD1 on 5 matching bases. The CDR3 spans 14 residues. V lost 5 bases, J lost 0 bases, and 11 bases lay in between.

For this clonotype: The junction shows a germline mismatch at one end, possibly a read error. The chain links TRBV28 to TRBJ2-5; tentative D call: TRBD2 (5 bases). Per the germline V gene, CDR1 is MDHEN and CDR2 is SYDVKM. CDR3 length: 14 amino acids. The CDR3 is CVSSLGGYKETQYF. The CDR3 bases are TGTGTCAGCAGTTTGGGCGGGTACAAAGAGACCCAGTACTTT.

The rearrangement uses TRBV7-9 and TRBJ2-2; D is unclear. Trimming left V 0 bases short and J 8 bases short, with 10 bases between. The CDR3 is made up of 14 amino acids. Per the germline V gene, CDR1 is SEHNR and CDR2 is FQNEAQ (reference sequence). The CDR3: CASSLATAFGELFF. CDR3 coding DNA: TGTGCCAGCAGCTTAGCCACAGCATTTGGGGAGCTGTTTTTT.

Notes on this clonotype: One base away lies a much larger clone, so this may be a sequencing read error. The chain recombines TRBV5-6 with TRBJ2-3, with D unclear. CDR3 size: 14 residues. V was clipped by 7 bases and J by 2 bases, with 14 bases between them. The germline V gene has CDR1 SGHDT and CDR2 YYEEEE. CDR3: CASLLGSNTDTQYF. DNA of the CDR3: TGTGCCAGCCTCTTGGGGTCTAACACAGATACGCAGTATTTT.

This clonotype showed up many times. J is TRBJ2-3 and V is TRBV28; the match to TRBD1 covers 9 bases. V shed 3 bases and J 3 bases; nucleotides not matched to a gene: 10. The CDR3 contains 17 residues. Germline V gene data show CDR1 as MDHEN and CDR2 as SYDVKM. The CDR3 loop is CASSFSTGGRKTDTQYF. DNA for the CDR3: TGTGCCAGCAGTTTTAGCACAGGGGGCAGGAAAACAGATACGCAGTATTTT.

This rearrangement joins TRBV10-1 to TRBJ2-3; D ambiguous. Per the germline V gene, CDR1 is WNHNN and CDR2 is SYGVQD (reference sequence). V shed 4 bases and J shed 5 bases, with 10 bases lying between them. The CDR3 is 13 amino acids. CDR3 region: CASSGSGRDTQYF. The CDR3, as DNA: TGCGCCAGCAGTGGGTCAGGCAGAGATACGCAGTATTTT.

This clonotype was seen many times. V gene TRBV11-2 combines with J gene TRBJ2-3; D call uncertain. V dropped 5 bases and J dropped 5 bases, with 8 bases sitting between them. This CDR3 contains 12 residues. Germline V CDR1 and CDR2: SGHAT, FQNNGV. The CDR3 is CASSLLRDTQYF. The CDR3, as DNA: TGTGCCAGCAGCCTACTACGAGATACGCAGTATTTT.

This clonotype was counted at least ten times. The chain couples TRBV6-5 to TRBJ1-3, with D perhaps matching TRBD1 (5 bases). From germline, CDR1 is MNHEY and CDR2 SVGAGI. Trimming removed 0 bases at V and 1 base at J, with 13 bases between. The CDR3 loop spans 17 amino acids. The DNA for the CDR3 is TGTGCCAGCAGTTACTCGCCGACTAGGGGTTCTGGAAACACCATATATTTT. Protein: CASSYSPTRGSGNTIYF.

The V and J genes are TRBV12-3 or TRBV12-4 and TRBJ2-3; TRBD1 matches 8 bases. V gave up 5 bases and J gave up 0 bases; unmatched junction bases: 7. There are 16 residues in the CDR3. The CDR3 loop reads CASSPRTGPSTDTQYF. In DNA form, the CDR3 reads TGTGCCAGCAGTCCCCGGACAGGGCCTAGCACAGATACGCAGTATTTT.

Note on this clonotype: Since a much larger clone is just one base distant, this may be a read error. The chain recombines TRBV28 with TRBJ2-7; D remains ambiguous. V lost 7 bases and J lost 5, with 9 bases in between. This CDR3 has 11 residues. Germline loops: CDR1 MDHEN, CDR2 SYDVKM. CDR3 in amino acids: CASTRFNEQYF. The CDR3 region has the DNA TGTGCCAGCACCAGGTTTAACGAGCAGTACTTC.

This clonotype was counted a few times. The gene calls are TRBV7-9 and TRBJ1-2; weak D call: TRBD1 (6 bases). The germline CDR1 and CDR2 sequences are SEHNR and FQNEAQ (reference sequence). The length of the CDR3 is 15 residues. V was pared by 2 bases and J by 6 bases, with 16 bases between. The CDR3 loop is CASSLSGARDHGYTF. The DNA of the CDR3 is TGTGCCAGCAGCTTATCGGGGGCGCGGGACCATGGCTACACCTTC.

Note on this clonotype: Just one base apart from a much larger clone, this may be a read error. The chain combines TRBV20-1 with TRBJ2-1, with 11 bases aligning to TRBD2. The end of the DNA fits TRBJ2-7 better, so the J call may be wrong. This CDR3 has 16 residues. Looked up from germline, CDR1 is DFQATT and CDR2 is SNEGSKA (reference sequence). The CDR3 protein is CSARDPTSGAYNEQYF. DNA for the CDR3: TGCAGTGCTAGAGATCCGACTAGCGGGGCCTACAATGAGCAGTACTTC.

This chain connects TRBV4-3 to TRBJ2-1; D possibly corresponds to TRBD1 (6 bases). Per germline, CDR1 LGHNA and CDR2 YSLEER. The ends were cut back, 5 bases at V and 7 bases at J, with 15 bases in the middle. CDR3 size: 14 residues. The CDR3: CASSSSRGFNEQFF. CDR3 coding DNA: TGCGCCAGCAGCTCTAGCAGGGGCTTTAATGAGCAGTTCTTC.

This clonotype was recorded many times. The chain employs TRBV9 and TRBJ2-2, with D unclear. V lost 0 bases, J lost 2 bases, and 11 bases lay in between. CDR1 is SGDLS, CDR2 YYNGEE, per germline. The CDR3 sequence is 16 residues long. In nucleotides, the CDR3 is TGTGCCAGCAGCGTAGGAACGGGCCTTAACACCGGGGAGCTGTTTTTT. Its protein product is CASSVGTGLNTGELFF. Variable domain in full (rest from reference TRBV9 and TRBJ2-2): DSGVTQTPKHLITATGQRVTLRCSPRSGDLSVYWYQQSLDQGLQFLIQYYNGEERAKGNILERFSAQQFPDLHSELNLSSLELGDSALYFCASSVGTGLNTGELFFGEGSRLTVL.

The sample holds a few counts of this clonotype. A much larger clone lies a single base off, so this may be a read error. This chain's CDR3 is CASSVASQSYNEQYF. CDR3 DNA sequence: TGTGCCAGCAGCGTAGCAAGTCAGTCCTACAATGAGCAGTACTTC. V usage is TRBV9 and J usage is TRBJ2-1; D remains unclear. Judging by the DNA end, TRBJ2-7 fits better; the J call may be wrong. CDR3 length: 15 residues. The V gene's germline CDR1 is SGDLS and CDR2 YYNGEE.

The chain recombines TRBV12-3 or TRBV12-4 with TRBJ2-7; D is undetermined. This CDR3 has 12 residues. V was trimmed by 6 bases and J by 7 bases, leaving 13 bases between them. The CDR3 DNA follows: TGTGCCAGCAGATCACTCACTGGAGAGCAGTACTTC. It translates to CASRSLTGEQYF.

This clonotype appeared many times. The rearrangement joins TRBV12-3 or TRBV12-4 to TRBJ1-2; D call uncertain. The CDR3 is made up of 16 amino acids. Trimming stripped 7 bases from V and 4 bases from J, with 22 bases between. The CDR3 sequence is CASTVVGLEGFYGYTF. CDR3 nucleotides: TGTGCCAGCACCGTTGTGGGCCTCGAGGGTTTCTATGGCTACACCTTC.

On this clonotype: A much larger clone differs from this one at a single base, so this may be a read error. The genes are TRBV2 and TRBJ2-4; D perhaps matches TRBD1 (5 bases). V was pared by 8 bases and J by 8 bases, with 19 bases between. In germline, CDR1 is SNHLY, CDR2 FYNNEI. The CDR3 covers 14 residues. The chain's CDR3 is CASGARHDLDIQYF. The CDR3 region has the DNA TGTGCCAGCGGGGCCCGACATGATTTGGACATTCAGTACTTC. Supplemented by reference TRBV2 and TRBJ2-4, the full variable domain reads EPEVTQTPSHQVTQMGQEVILRCVPISNHLYFYWYRQILGQKVEFLVSFYNNEISEKSEIFDDQFSVERPDGSNFTLKIRSTKLEDSAMYFCASGARHDLDIQYFGAGTRLSVL.

This clonotype was observed a handful of times. The chain couples TRBV7-2 to TRBJ1-2; D is perhaps TRBD1 (6 bases). Looked up from germline, CDR1 is SGHTA and CDR2 is FQGNSA. V gave up 5 bases and J gave up 7 bases, with 14 bases separating them. CDR3 length equals 13 residues. CDR3 sequence (DNA): TGTGCCAGCAGCGTGGAAGGGGGTAGTGGCTACACCTTC. It translates to CASSVEGGSGYTF.

This clonotype was counted a few times. The rearrangement uses TRBV27 and TRBJ1-2; 7 nucleotides align to TRBD1. Looked up from germline, CDR1 is MNHEY and CDR2 is SMNVEV (reference sequence). The CDR3 is made up of 12 amino acids. Unmatched junction bases numbered 5, after V lost 5 bases and J lost 8 bases. The CDR3 protein is CASSKTGCGYTF. The DNA of the CDR3 is TGTGCCAGCAGTAAGACAGGGTGCGGCTACACCTTC.

The V call is TRBV27, the J call TRBJ2-3, with a tentative D call TRBD2 (6 bases). Germline CDR1 is MNHEY and CDR2 is SMNVEV (reference sequence). This CDR3 comprises 16 residues. The germline V and J ends were trimmed by 1 base and 0 bases, with 11 bases remaining between them. The CDR3 coding sequence is TGTGCCAGCAGTTTATGGGGGGTGATGAGCACAGATACGCAGTATTTT. It translates to CASSLWGVMSTDTQYF.

This rearrangement joins TRBV27 to TRBJ2-7; maybe TRBD1 (6 bases). Per the germline V gene, CDR1 is MNHEY and CDR2 is SMNVEV (reference sequence). The CDR3 consists of 13 residues. V lost 6 bases to trimming and J lost 4 bases, with 13 bases between them. CDR3 sequence: CASSSQGMYEQYF. In nucleotides, the CDR3 is TGTGCCAGCAGCTCGCAGGGGATGTACGAGCAGTACTTC.

The chain has TRBV20-1 and TRBJ2-1, with D unclear. Matching the DNA end better, TRBJ2-7 makes the J call doubtful. There are 14 residues in the CDR3. Germline V gene lookup returns CDR1 DFQATT and CDR2 SNEGSKA (reference sequence). The CDR3: CSASKVSSYNEQYF. CDR3 DNA: TGCAGTGCTAGCAAGGTTAGCTCCTACAATGAGCAGTACTTC.

The CDR3 DNA follows: TGCGCCAGCAGCGCGGCGGGGACAGGGACCGAAAAACTGTTTTTT. It specifies CASSAAGTGTEKLFF. The chain combines TRBV5-1 with TRBJ1-4, with 9 bases fitting TRBD1. There are 15 residues in the CDR3. Germline V lookup: CDR1 SGHRS, CDR2 YFSETQ. The V gene end was trimmed by 4 bases and the J gene end by 8 bases; junction bases not matched to a gene: 9.

This clonotype was counted a few times. This chain uses TRBV5-1 with TRBJ2-2, with 7 bases aligning to TRBD2. Trimming removed 4 bases from V and 6 bases from J; junction bases left unmatched: 12. This CDR3 is 16 amino acids long. The germline CDR1 and CDR2 sequences are SGHRS and YFSETQ. In DNA, the CDR3 is TGCGCCAGCAGCACACGCGGAGCGGGGCAGTCCGGGGAGCTGTTTTTT. Amino acids: CASSTRGAGQSGELFF.

This clonotype was seen ten or more times. This chain links TRBV20-1 with TRBJ2-1; 11 nucleotides line up with TRBD2. The germline gives CDR1 DFQATT, CDR2 SNEGSKA (reference sequence). The trim removed 3 bases at V and 7 bases at J, leaving 8 bases unmatched. The CDR3 is 15 residues long. The CDR3: CSASASTSGRNEQFF. The CDR3 coding sequence is TGCAGTGCTAGCGCGTCCACTAGCGGGAGAAATGAGCAGTTCTTC.

The chain has TRBV2 and TRBJ2-5; TRBD1 matches at 7 bases. There are 13 residues in the CDR3. J lost 3 bases, V lost 7 bases, and 5 bases had no gene match. Germline values: CDR1 SNHLY, CDR2 FYNNEI. Here the CDR3 reads CASIVDREETQYF. The CDR3 DNA follows: TGTGCCAGCATTGTAGACAGGGAAGAGACCCAGTACTTC.

The rearrangement uses TRBV12-3 or TRBV12-4 and TRBJ2-4; 9 bases are shared with TRBD1. The CDR3 runs to 19 residues. Trimming cost V 4 bases and J 0 bases; bases outside gene matches: 13. The CDR3 DNA reads TGTGCCAGCAGTTCCTCCGGGACAGGGAGGGTTCTAGCCAAAAACATTCAGTACTTC. It encodes CASSSSGTGRVLAKNIQYF.

Concerning this clonotype: This sequence may be a read error, since a much larger clone differs from it by one base. V and J are TRBV18 and TRBJ2-5; TRBD2 is a possible D gene (5 bases). The CDR3 consists of 14 residues. Looked up from germline, CDR1 is KGHSH and CDR2 is LQKENI. As DNA, the CDR3 is TGTGCCAGCTCACTGACCGGGAACCAAGAGACCCGGTACTTC. The encoded protein is CASSLTGNQETRYF.